Shown below are 11 T cell receptor beta chains from a single sample sequenced in a study of blood T cell repertoires in COVID-19. Assay: immunoSEQ multiplex PCR; the TCRdb copy retains only in-frame clones and omits some. The data show roughly 200,000 clones, with 80% to 90% seen just once and approximately 2.3% held by the top ten. The material sequenced was PBMCs or T cells enriched from blood (not recorded which). The receptors were sampled from a woman aged 40 to 50 with acute COVID-19.

The V gene is TRBV19, the J gene TRBJ1-3; weak D call: TRBD1 (5 bases). The CDR3 length is 15 residues. V was pared by 5 bases and J by 4 bases, with 15 bases between. Germline V gene sequence: CDR1 LNHDA, CDR2 SQIVND (reference sequence). CDR3 sequence reads: CASSGQGSRGNTIYF. CDR3 in DNA: TGTGCCAGTAGTGGACAAGGATCCCGAGGAAACACCATATATTTT.

This clone was seen just once. The rearrangement links TRBV12-3 or TRBV12-4 to TRBJ1-1, with a weak D call TRBD1 (5 bases). This CDR3 has 13 residues. V gave up 5 bases and J gave up 6 bases, with 13 bases separating them. This CDR3 reads CASSQRARAEAFF. The CDR3 DNA follows: TGTGCCAGCAGTCAAAGGGCCAGGGCTGAAGCTTTCTTT.

V usage is TRBV3-1 (or the pseudogene TRBV3-2) and J usage is TRBJ2-7; TRBD2 agrees at 7 bases. Per germline, CDR1 LGHDT and CDR2 YNNKEL (reference sequence). The CDR3 has 15 amino acids. V shed 3 bases, J shed 0 bases, and the junction held 5 bases outside the gene matches. The CDR3 region is CASSHWPSGSYEQYF. Here the CDR3 DNA reads TGTGCCAGCAGCCATTGGCCTAGCGGCTCCTACGAGCAGTACTTC.

This chain links TRBV5-5 with TRBJ1-2; no clear D. V lost 2 bases and J 8 bases, leaving 13 bases between the germline ends. Per germline, CDR1 SGHKS and CDR2 YYEKEE (reference sequence). CDR3 length: 13 residues. This CDR3 is CASSLVVVGGYTF. The CDR3 DNA sequence: TGTGCCAGCAGCTTAGTAGTTGTCGGGGGCTACACCTTC.

The chain employs TRBV5-1 and TRBJ1-3; 12 bases are a match to TRBD1. Germline V gene sequence: CDR1 SGHRS, CDR2 YFSETQ. V gave up 0 bases and J gave up 0 bases; unmatched junction bases: 7. The CDR3 runs 19 residues. CDR3 DNA: TGCGCCAGCAGCTTGGTTTCTTTGGGACAGGGGGCCTCTGGAAACACCATATATTTT. Translated, it gives CASSLVSLGQGASGNTIYF.

This clone was picked up one time. The genes are TRBV6-1 and TRBJ2-1; 9 bases are a match to TRBD1. The CDR3 length is 11 residues. Germline CDR1 and CDR2: MNHNS and SASEGT. Trimming at V came to 2 bases and at J to 15 bases, leaving 2 bases not matched to a gene. CDR3 in DNA: TGTGCCAGCAGTGAACCGGGACAGGGGTTCTTC. Protein: CASSEPGQGFF.

As for this clone: At one end, the junction sequence differs from germline, possibly due to a read error. The rearrangement links TRBV3-1 (or the pseudogene TRBV3-2) to TRBJ2-7; D perhaps matches TRBD2 (7 bases). The CDR3 is 14 amino acids. Germline V gene lookup returns CDR1 LGHDT and CDR2 YNNKEL (reference sequence). The CDR3 DNA follows: TGTGCCAGCAGCCAAGGAGGGATGCGGGCGGGGGCGCGATTC. Encoded protein: CASSQGGMRAGARF.

This chain joins TRBV6-1 and TRBJ2-3, with 10 bases fitting TRBD1. J gave up 0 bases and V 1 base, and 7 bases lay outside the gene matches. This CDR3 is 18 amino acids long. Germline V gives CDR1 MNHNS, CDR2 SASEGT. The CDR3 bases are TGTGCCAGCAGTGAAGAGTGGGACAGGGGCCTTAGCACAGATACGCAGTATTTT. This codes for CASSEEWDRGLSTDTQYF.

This chain links TRBV2 with TRBJ2-7, with TRBD2 matching over 9 bases. The CDR3 totals 15 residues. V shed 3 bases, J shed 7 bases, and the junction held 10 bases outside the gene matches. Germline CDR1 is SNHLY and CDR2 is FYNNEI. The CDR3 reads CASSDPSGLAWEQYF. The CDR3 coding sequence is TGTGCCAGCAGTGACCCCTCGGGACTAGCTTGGGAGCAGTACTTC. The full variable domain, with the rest looked up from reference TRBV2 and TRBJ2-7, is EPEVTQTPSHQVTQMGQEVILRCVPISNHLYFYWYRQILGQKVEFLVSFYNNEISEKSEIFDDQFSVERPDGSNFTLKIRSTKLEDSAMYFCASSDPSGLAWEQYFGPGTRLTVT.

V and J are TRBV7-6 and TRBJ2-2, with TRBD2 as a possible D gene (6 bases). Germline V gives CDR1 SGHVS, CDR2 FNYEAQ. The CDR3 covers 16 residues. V lost 0 bases, J lost 1 base, and 9 bases lay in between. CDR3 region: CASSLAGGMNTGELFF. As DNA, the CDR3 is TGTGCCAGCAGCTTAGCCGGCGGGATGAACACCGGGGAGCTGTTTTTT.

This rearrangement joins TRBV15 to TRBJ2-5, with TRBD1 as a possible D gene (5 bases). Germline V gives CDR1 LNHNV, CDR2 YYDKDF (reference sequence). The CDR3 consists of 14 residues. V lost 3 bases, J lost 2 bases, and 10 bases lay in between. The CDR3 DNA sequence: TGTGCCACCAGCAGGGGTCAGGGTCAAGAGACCCAGTACTTC. This sequence encodes CATSRGQGQETQYF.